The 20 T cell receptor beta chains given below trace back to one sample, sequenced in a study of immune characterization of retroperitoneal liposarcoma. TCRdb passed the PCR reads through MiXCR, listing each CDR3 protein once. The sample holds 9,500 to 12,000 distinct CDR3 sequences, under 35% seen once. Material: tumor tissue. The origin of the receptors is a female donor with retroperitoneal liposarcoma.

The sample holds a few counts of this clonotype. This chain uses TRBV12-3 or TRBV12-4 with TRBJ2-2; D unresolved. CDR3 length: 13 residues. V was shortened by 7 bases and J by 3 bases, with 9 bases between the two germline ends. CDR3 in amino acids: CASKQYYTGELFF. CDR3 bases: TGTGCCAGCAAACAGTATTACACCGGGGAGCTGTTTTTT.

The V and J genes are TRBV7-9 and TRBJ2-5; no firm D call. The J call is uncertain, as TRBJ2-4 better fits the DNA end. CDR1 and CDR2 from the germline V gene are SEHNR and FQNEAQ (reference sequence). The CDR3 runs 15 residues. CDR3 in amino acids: CASSLIVAAKNIQYF. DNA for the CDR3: TGTGCCAGCAGCTTAATAGTAGCAGCCAAAAACATTCAGTACTTC.

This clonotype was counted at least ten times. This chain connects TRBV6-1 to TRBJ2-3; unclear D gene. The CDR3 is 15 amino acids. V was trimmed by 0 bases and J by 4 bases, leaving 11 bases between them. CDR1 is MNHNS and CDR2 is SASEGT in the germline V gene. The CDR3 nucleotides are TGTGCCAGCAGTGAAGCGGTATGGAATCCAGATACGCAGTATTTT. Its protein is CASSEAVWNPDTQYF.

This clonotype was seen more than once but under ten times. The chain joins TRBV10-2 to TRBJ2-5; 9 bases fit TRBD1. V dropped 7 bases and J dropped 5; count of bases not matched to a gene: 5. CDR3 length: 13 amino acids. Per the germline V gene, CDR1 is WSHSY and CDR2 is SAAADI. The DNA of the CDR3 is TGCGCCAGCAACCAACAGGGGGCTGAGACCCAGTACTTC. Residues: CASNQQGAETQYF.

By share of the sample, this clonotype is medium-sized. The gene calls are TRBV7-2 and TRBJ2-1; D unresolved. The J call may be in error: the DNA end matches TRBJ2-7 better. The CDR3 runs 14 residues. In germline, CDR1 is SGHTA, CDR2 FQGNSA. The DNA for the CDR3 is TGTGCCAGCAGCCCGACGGGTCAAAACTACGAGCAGTACTTC. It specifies CASSPTGQNYEQYF.

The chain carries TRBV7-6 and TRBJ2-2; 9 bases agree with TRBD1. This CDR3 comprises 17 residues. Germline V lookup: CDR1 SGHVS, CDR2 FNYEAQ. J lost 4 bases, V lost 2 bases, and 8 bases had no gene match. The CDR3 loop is CASSLPHRGRGTGELFF. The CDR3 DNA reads TGTGCCAGCAGCTTACCTCACAGGGGGCGCGGCACCGGGGAGCTGTTTTTT. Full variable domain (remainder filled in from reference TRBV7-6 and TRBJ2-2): GAGVSQSPRYKVTKRGQDVALRCDPISGHVSLYWYRQALGQGPEFLTYFNYEAQQDKSGLPNDRFSAERPEGSISTLTIQRTEQRDSAMYRCASSLPHRGRGTGELFFGEGSRLTVL.

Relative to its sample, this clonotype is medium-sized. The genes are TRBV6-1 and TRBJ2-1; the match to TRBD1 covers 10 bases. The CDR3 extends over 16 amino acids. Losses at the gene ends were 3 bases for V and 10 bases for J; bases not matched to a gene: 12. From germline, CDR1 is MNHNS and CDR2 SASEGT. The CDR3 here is CASSDDPGQGSNEQFF. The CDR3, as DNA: TGTGCCAGCAGTGACGACCCGGGACAGGGGTCCAACGAGCAGTTCTTC.

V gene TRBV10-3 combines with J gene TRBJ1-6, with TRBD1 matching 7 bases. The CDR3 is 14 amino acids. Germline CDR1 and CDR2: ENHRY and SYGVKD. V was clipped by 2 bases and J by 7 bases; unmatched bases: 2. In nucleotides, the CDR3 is TGTGCCATCAGTGAGACAGGGGCCAATTCACCCCTCCACTTT. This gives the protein CAISETGANSPLHF.

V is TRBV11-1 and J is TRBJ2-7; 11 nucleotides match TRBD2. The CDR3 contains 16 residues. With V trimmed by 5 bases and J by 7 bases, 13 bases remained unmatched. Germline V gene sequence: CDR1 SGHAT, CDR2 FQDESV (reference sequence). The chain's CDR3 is CASSLLGLAEYNEQYF. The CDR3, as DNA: TGTGCCAGCAGCCTATTGGGACTAGCGGAGTACAATGAGCAGTACTTC.

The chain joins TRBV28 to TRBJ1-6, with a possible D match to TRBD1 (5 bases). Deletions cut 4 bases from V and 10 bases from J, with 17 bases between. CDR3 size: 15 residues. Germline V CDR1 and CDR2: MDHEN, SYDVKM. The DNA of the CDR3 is TGTGCCAGCAGTTCGGTTACAGGCCCCGCCTCACCCCTCCACTTT. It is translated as CASSSVTGPASPLHF.

The CDR3 spells CASSAVGRGSRHNEQYF. The CDR3 DNA is TGTGCCAGCAGCGCCGTCGGTCGGGGGAGTAGGCACAATGAGCAGTACTTC. V and J are TRBV7-3 and TRBJ2-3, with D possibly TRBD2 on 6 matching bases. The DNA end is a closer match to TRBJ2-7, so the J assignment may be wrong. This CDR3 has 17 amino acids. Germline loops: CDR1 SGHTA, CDR2 FQGTGA.

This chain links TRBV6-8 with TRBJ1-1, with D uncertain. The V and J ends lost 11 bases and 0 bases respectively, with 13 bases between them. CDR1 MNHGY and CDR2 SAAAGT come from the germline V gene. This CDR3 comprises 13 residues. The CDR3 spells CAASVLVNTEAFF. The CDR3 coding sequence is TGTGCCGCGTCGGTGTTAGTGAACACTGAAGCTTTCTTT.

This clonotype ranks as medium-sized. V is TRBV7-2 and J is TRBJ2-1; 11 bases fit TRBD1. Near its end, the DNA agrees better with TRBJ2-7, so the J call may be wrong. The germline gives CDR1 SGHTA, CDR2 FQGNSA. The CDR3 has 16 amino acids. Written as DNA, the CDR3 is TGTGCCAGCAGCCGGGGACAGGGGGGACTCTCCTACGAGCAGTACTTC. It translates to CASSRGQGGLSYEQYF.

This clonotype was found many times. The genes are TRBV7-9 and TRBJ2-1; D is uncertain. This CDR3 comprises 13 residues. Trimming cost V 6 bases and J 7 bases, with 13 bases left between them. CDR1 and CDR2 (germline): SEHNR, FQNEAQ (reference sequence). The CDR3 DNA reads TGTGCCAGCAGTCACGAACGGTCAAATGAGCAGTTCTTC. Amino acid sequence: CASSHERSNEQFF.

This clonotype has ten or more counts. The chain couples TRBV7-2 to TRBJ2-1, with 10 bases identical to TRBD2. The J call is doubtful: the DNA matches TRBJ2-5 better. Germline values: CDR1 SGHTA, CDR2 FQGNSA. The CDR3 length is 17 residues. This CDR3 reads CASSLDPSGSLLETQYF. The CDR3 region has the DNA TGTGCCAGCAGCTTAGATCCTAGCGGGAGCCTACTAGAGACCCAGTACTTC.

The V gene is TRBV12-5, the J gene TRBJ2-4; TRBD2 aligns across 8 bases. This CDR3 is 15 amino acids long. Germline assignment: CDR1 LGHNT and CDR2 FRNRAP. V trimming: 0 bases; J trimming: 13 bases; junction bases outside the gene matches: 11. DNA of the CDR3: TGTGCTAGTGGTTTGGTACTAGCGGACTACAATGAGCAGTACTTC. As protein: CASGLVLADYNEQYF.

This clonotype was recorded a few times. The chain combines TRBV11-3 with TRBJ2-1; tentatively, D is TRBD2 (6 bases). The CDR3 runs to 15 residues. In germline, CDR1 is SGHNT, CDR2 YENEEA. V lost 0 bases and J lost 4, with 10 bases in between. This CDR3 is CASSLDGGRYNEQFF. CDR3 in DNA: TGTGCCAGCAGCTTAGACGGAGGGAGATACAATGAGCAGTTCTTC.

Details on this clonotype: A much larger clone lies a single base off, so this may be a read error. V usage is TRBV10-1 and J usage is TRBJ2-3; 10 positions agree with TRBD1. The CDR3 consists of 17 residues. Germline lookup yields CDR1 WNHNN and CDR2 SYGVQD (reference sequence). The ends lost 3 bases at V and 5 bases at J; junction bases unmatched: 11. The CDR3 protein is CASSDLGAGTGEDTQYF. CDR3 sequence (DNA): TGCGCCAGCAGTGACTTGGGGGCCGGGACAGGGGAAGATACGCAGTATTTT.

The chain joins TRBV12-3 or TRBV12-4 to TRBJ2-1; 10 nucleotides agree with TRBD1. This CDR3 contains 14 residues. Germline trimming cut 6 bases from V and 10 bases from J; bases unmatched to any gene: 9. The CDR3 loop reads CASSFRTGGPEQFF. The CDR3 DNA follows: TGTGCCAGCAGCTTCAGGACAGGGGGGCCCGAGCAGTTCTTC.

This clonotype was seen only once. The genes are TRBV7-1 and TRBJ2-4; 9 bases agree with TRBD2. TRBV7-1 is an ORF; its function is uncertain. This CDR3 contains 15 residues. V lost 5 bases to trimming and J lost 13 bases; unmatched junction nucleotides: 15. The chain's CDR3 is CASSPQRGAVEEQYF. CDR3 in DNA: TGTGCCAGCAGCCCGCAGCGGGGGGCCGTAGAGGAGCAGTACTTC.